This is a list of T cell receptor beta chains from one sample in a study of shared clonotypes between healthy human individuals. Assay: immunoSEQ multiplex PCR; the TCRdb copy retains only in-frame clones and omits some. The sample comprises about 1.1 million clones, roughly 77% of which are singletons, and 0.89% rests with the top ten. Material for sequencing was memory CD4+ T cells from PBMCs. Receptor source: a young man in good health. Some clones in this sample may be carry-over from other donors' samples. Both conserved end residues are part of each CDR3. A D gene is named only where the DNA matches it firmly. Clone size appears in some rows only: once, few, many, or a class for an expanded clone.

d_gene: NA
abundance: NA
v_gene: TRBV5-4
j_gene: TRBJ2-4
CDR3nt: TGTGCCAGCAGCTTCGGAGTGGACAAAAACATTCAGTACTTC
CDR3aa: CASSFGVDKNIQYF

d_gene: TRBD2
abundance: NA
v_gene: TRBV18
j_gene: TRBJ2-2
CDR3nt: TGTGCCACTCCCGGAGCGGGAGGTTGGGCCACCGGGGAGCTGTTTTTT
CDR3aa: CATPGAGGWATGELFF

d_gene: TRBD1
abundance: NA
v_gene: TRBV7-3
j_gene: TRBJ2-3
CDR3nt: TGTGCCAGCAGCTTCGACAGGGTCGGAGATACGCAGTATTTT
CDR3aa: CASSFDRVGDTQYF

d_gene: NA
abundance: NA
v_gene: TRBV11-2
j_gene: TRBJ2-1
CDR3nt: TGTGCCAGCAGCCCCGCACGCCTGACTACCGCGGAGCAGTTCTTC
CDR3aa: CASSPARLTTAEQFF

d_gene: TRBD1
abundance: many
v_gene: TRBV27
j_gene: TRBJ1-5
CDR3nt: TGTGCCAGCAGTTGGGACAGGGGGCAGCCCCAGCATTTT
CDR3aa: CASSWDRGQPQHF

d_gene: NA
abundance: NA
v_gene: TRBV7-3
j_gene: TRBJ1-2
CDR3nt: TGTGCCAGCAACTTCCTGGACAGCTCAAGCTATGGCTACACCTTC
CDR3aa: CASNFLDSSSYGYTF

d_gene: TRBD2
abundance: NA
v_gene: TRBV29-1
j_gene: TRBJ2-2
CDR3nt: TGCAGCGTTGAGTCTAGCGGGGCCACCGGGGAGCTGTTTTTT
CDR3aa: CSVESSGATGELFF

d_gene: NA
abundance: NA
v_gene: TRBV2
j_gene: TRBJ2-7
CDR3nt: TGTGCCAGCACGGTGGGCAGGGAGCCTGGCGAGCAGTACTTC
CDR3aa: CASTVGREPGEQYF

d_gene: NA
abundance: NA
v_gene: TRBV30
j_gene: TRBJ2-3
CDR3nt: TGTGCCTGGAGCGTCGGGGGAAGGGGTTCGCATACGCAGTATTTT
CDR3aa: CAWSVGGRGSHTQYF

d_gene: TRBD1
abundance: NA
v_gene: TRBV27
j_gene: TRBJ1-5
CDR3nt: TGTGCCAGCAGTTTAGACAGGGGCCCGCATCAGCCCCAGCATTTT
CDR3aa: CASSLDRGPHQPQHF

d_gene: NA
abundance: NA
v_gene: TRBV6-6
j_gene: TRBJ1-4
CDR3nt: TGTGCCAGCAAGGGGGGCGCGCGGACTAATGAAAAACTGTTTTTT
CDR3aa: CASKGGARTNEKLFF

d_gene: NA
abundance: few
v_gene: TRBV7-9
j_gene: TRBJ2-7
CDR3nt: TGTGCCAGCAGCTTAAACCAGCAGGGAGGCGAGCAGTACTTC
CDR3aa: CASSLNQQGGEQYF

d_gene: TRBD2
abundance: once
v_gene: TRBV2
j_gene: TRBJ2-7
CDR3nt: TGTGCCAGCAAGCGGGAGGGCCCCTACGAGCAGTACTTC
CDR3aa: CASKREGPYEQYF

d_gene: NA
abundance: many
v_gene: TRBV28
j_gene: TRBJ1-2
CDR3nt: TGTGCCAGCAGTCCTAAGGGTTTCTATGGCTACACCTTC
CDR3aa: CASSPKGFYGYTF

d_gene: NA
abundance: NA
v_gene: TRBV28
j_gene: TRBJ2-2
CDR3nt: TGTGCCAGCTGGGAGAACACCGGGGAGCTGTTTTTT
CDR3aa: CASWENTGELFF

d_gene: NA
abundance: many
v_gene: TRBV19
j_gene: TRBJ1-2
CDR3nt: TGTGCCAGTAGTAGAGGGAGGAGCTATGGCTACACCTTC
CDR3aa: CASSRGRSYGYTF

d_gene: TRBD1
abundance: NA
v_gene: TRBV30
j_gene: TRBJ1-6
CDR3nt: TGTGCCTGGAGTGCTCACCCGGACAGGGTTAATTCACCCCTCCACTTT
CDR3aa: CAWSAHPDRVNSPLHF

d_gene: TRBD2
abundance: NA
v_gene: TRBV7-2
j_gene: TRBJ2-7
CDR3nt: TGTGCCAGCAGCTTATTTGGACTAGCGGGAGCTGGAGAGCAGTACTTC
CDR3aa: CASSLFGLAGAGEQYF